One sample yielded the 17 T cell receptor beta chains listed below, sequenced in a study of PD-1 blockade in classical Hodgkin lymphoma. TCRdb's copy holds only in-frame clones and misses some; the assay was immunoSEQ multiplex PCR. The data show 24,000 or so clones, approximately 80% seen once. Relapse after autologous stem cell transplantation occurred in every patient, and brentuximab vedotin exposure varied. The input for sequencing was peripheral blood mononuclear cells (PBMCs), taken before the second cycle of nivolumab. These receptors came from a human donor with classical Hodgkin lymphoma.

The rearrangement links TRBV28 to TRBJ2-7, with 10 positions matching TRBD2. V was pared by 4 bases and J by 2 bases, with 14 bases of the junction left unmatched. The CDR3 is 18 residues long. CDR1 MDHEN and CDR2 SYDVKM come from the germline V gene. In DNA, the CDR3 is TGTGCCAGCAGTTCCTACTTGACTAGCGGGCCAACAACCTACGAGCAGTACTTC. Its translation: CASSSYLTSGPTTYEQYF.

The chain links TRBV28 to TRBJ2-7, with a tentative D call TRBD1 (6 bases). Trimming removed 6 bases from V and 2 bases from J, with 11 bases in between. Germline lookup yields CDR1 MDHEN and CDR2 SYDVKM. The CDR3 is 13 amino acids. Here the CDR3 DNA reads TGTGCCAGCAGGCAAACAGGGACCTACGAGCAGTACTTC. Protein product: CASRQTGTYEQYF.

The gene calls are TRBV4-2 and TRBJ1-1; weak D call: TRBD1 (5 bases). The CDR3 spans 15 residues. Germline lookup yields CDR1 LGHNA and CDR2 YNFKEQ. Trimming took off 4 bases at V and 3 bases at J, with 15 bases between the two ends. Written as DNA, the CDR3 is TGTGCCAGCAGCCCGGGGCCTGGTATGGACACTGAAGCTTTCTTT. This translates into CASSPGPGMDTEAFF.

The chain couples TRBV28 to TRBJ2-5, with a tentative D call TRBD2 (6 bases). The germline V gene encodes CDR1 MDHEN and CDR2 SYDVKM. This CDR3 is 14 amino acids long. V lost 1 base, J lost 4 bases, and 10 bases lay in between. The CDR3 DNA is TGTGCCAGCAGTTTATTCCGGGGAGGAGAGACCCAGTACTTC. This gives the protein CASSLFRGGETQYF. The full variable domain, completed using reference TRBV28 and TRBJ2-5, is DVKVTQSSRYLVKRTGEKVFLECVQDMDHENMFWYRQDPGLGLRLIYFSYDVKMKEKGDIPEGYSVSREKKERFSLILESASTNQTSMYLCASSLFRGGETQYFGPGTRLLVL.

The chain joins TRBV7-9 to TRBJ2-7; D remains unclear. V was trimmed by 5 bases and J by 5 bases, leaving 13 bases between them. In germline, CDR1 is SEHNR, CDR2 FQNEAQ (reference sequence). The CDR3 is made up of 13 amino acids. The CDR3 region has the DNA TGTGCCAGCAGCCGGGCCGGGCGAAACGAGCAGTACTTC. It codes for CASSRAGRNEQYF. Full variable domain (outside the CDR3, taken from reference TRBV7-9 and TRBJ2-7): DTGVSQNPRHKITKRGQNVTFRCDPISEHNRLYWYRQTLGQGPEFLTYFQNEAQLEKSRLLSDRFSAERPKGSFSTLEIQRTEQGDSAMYLCASSRAGRNEQYFGPGTRLTVT.

The chain combines TRBV7-8 with TRBJ1-2, with 7 positions matching TRBD1. This CDR3 spans 15 amino acids. Trimming took 0 bases from V and 6 from J; bases not matched to a gene: 7. In germline, CDR1 is SGHVS, CDR2 FQNEAQ. DNA of the CDR3: TGTGCCAGCAGCTTAGCCCCAGGGGGGGCGGATGGCTACACCTTC. Translation gives CASSLAPGGADGYTF.

The chain has TRBV5-1 and TRBJ2-7; no definite D call. Trimming shortened V by 2 bases and J by 5 bases, and 14 bases separated the two germline ends. CDR3 length equals 14 residues. The germline CDR1 and CDR2 sequences are SGHRS and YFSETQ. The CDR3 DNA sequence: TGCGCCAGCAGCTTCGACGCGATGGCCAACGAGCAGTACTTC. It translates to CASSFDAMANEQYF.

This clone has just a few counts. J is TRBJ1-4 and V is TRBV29-1; D ambiguous. The V end was cut by 5 bases, the J end by 6 bases, with 13 bases between. The CDR3 has 13 amino acids. Looked up from germline, CDR1 is SQVTM and CDR2 is ANQGSEA. Here the CDR3 DNA reads TGCAGCGTTTTTGTACAGTCCTATGAAAAACTGTTTTTT. This translates into CSVFVQSYEKLFF.

This clone was recorded once. The V and J genes are TRBV6-6 and TRBJ2-1, with 7 bases fitting TRBD2. J was trimmed by 9 bases and V by 10 bases; bases with no gene match: 12. The CDR3 sequence is 13 residues long. Looked up from germline, CDR1 is MNHNY and CDR2 is SVGAGI (reference sequence). The CDR3 is CATRTSVFGEQFF. The CDR3 DNA reads TGTGCCACCCGGACTAGTGTATTCGGTGAGCAGTTCTTC.

The V and J genes are TRBV11-2 and TRBJ2-7, with D possibly being TRBD2 (6 bases). The CDR3 spans 16 residues. Trimming stripped 1 base from V and 4 bases from J, with 17 bases between. Germline V gene lookup returns CDR1 SGHAT and CDR2 FQNNGV. For the CDR3, the DNA is TGTGCCAGCAGCTTAGGATTCGGGGGAGCAGAATACGAGCAGTACTTC. This codes for CASSLGFGGAEYEQYF.

The V and J genes are TRBV5-6 and TRBJ2-5, with D perhaps TRBD2 (6 bases). The V end lost 4 bases, the J end lost 5 bases, and 15 bases lay between the germline ends. The CDR3 totals 14 residues. Germline V lookup: CDR1 SGHDT, CDR2 YYEEEE. The DNA for the CDR3 is TGTGCCAGCAGCCCTGATGGAGGGAGGGAGACCCAGTACTTC. Encoded protein: CASSPDGGRETQYF.

The table lists this clone with a count of one. V is TRBV7-2 and J is TRBJ2-3; D is unclear. This CDR3 spans 15 amino acids. V dropped 4 bases and J dropped 4 bases, with 15 bases sitting between them. Germline V lookup: CDR1 SGHTA, CDR2 FQGNSA. The CDR3 loop is CASSYYVGSADTQYF. The CDR3 nucleotides are TGTGCCAGCAGCTATTACGTAGGGTCGGCAGATACGCAGTATTTT.

The V gene is TRBV9, the J gene TRBJ2-2, with 8 bases aligning to TRBD2. With 4 bases clipped from V and 5 bases from J, the junction kept 7 bases outside the gene matches. This CDR3 has 15 amino acids. Germline lookup yields CDR1 SGDLS and CDR2 YYNGEE. Here the CDR3 reads CASSRGGVATGELFF. The CDR3 DNA is TGTGCCAGCAGCCGGGGGGGTGTCGCAACCGGGGAGCTGTTTTTT.

The rearrangement uses TRBV30 and TRBJ1-4, with D maybe TRBD1 (5 bases). The CDR3 consists of 15 residues. Germline values: CDR1 GTSNPN, CDR2 SVGIG (reference sequence). Trimming removed 3 bases from V and 0 bases from J, with 11 bases in between. CDR3 in DNA: TGTGCCTGGAGAACAGGAAAAGCAACTAATGAAAAACTGTTTTTT. It yields the protein CAWRTGKATNEKLFF.

This chain joins TRBV29-1 and TRBJ1-2; D is possibly TRBD1 (6 bases). Germline-derived CDR1 and CDR2 are SQVTM and ANQGSEA. This CDR3 contains 11 residues. V was cut by 4 bases and J by 9 bases, with 12 bases left in between. Written as DNA, the CDR3 is TGCAGCGTTGTAATCACAGGGAGCTACACCTTC. This translates into CSVVITGSYTF.

V is TRBV11-3 and J is TRBJ1-2; possible D gene TRBD1, 5 bases. The CDR3 length is 15 residues. V was shortened by 4 bases and J by 4 bases, with 16 bases between the two germline ends. CDR1 SGHNT and CDR2 YENEEA come from the germline V gene. The CDR3 reads CASSSGGASGYGYTF. The CDR3 DNA reads TGTGCCAGCAGCTCGGGTGGGGCTTCTGGCTATGGCTACACCTTC.

CDR3 nucleotide sequence: TGTGCCAGCAGCGTAGACCACGGAGGGGCCGGCTACACCTTC. It encodes CASSVDHGGAGYTF. The rearrangement uses TRBV9 and TRBJ1-2; tentatively, D is TRBD1 (5 bases). The CDR3 contains 14 residues. Germline-derived CDR1 and CDR2 are SGDLS and YYNGEE. Trimming took 0 bases from V and 8 from J, leaving 14 bases between them.